This T cell receptor (beta chain) originates from a study of memory CD4+ T cells and cytomegalovirus serostatus. Study outcomes and limitations: Suggested: most of the CMV-linked TCR signature lies in CD4+ memory cells.

The V and J ends lost 3 bases and 2 bases, in that order; junction bases with no gene match: 13. This CDR3 spans 18 amino acids. In germline, CDR1 is SGHRS, CDR2 YFSETQ. Details on this clone: The antigen is undetermined.

The sort gate was single viable CD3+CD4+CD8-CD45RO+ cells for memory CD4+ T cells. Donors' CMV status reflects serum IgG against pp150, pp28, p38, p52. CD4+ T cells were isolated by positive magnetic selection. Sequencing used immunoSEQ multiplex PCR; TCRdb keeps in-frame clones, though not all of them. The data show around 53,000 clones, 65% to 85% seen once. The sample taken for sequencing was memory CD4+ T cells from blood. The TCR sequence derives from an adult in good health and CMV-seropositive. This chain links TRBV5-1 with TRBJ2-7; 11 nucleotides align to TRBD1. Here the CDR3 DNA reads TGCGCCAGCAGCTCCACAAGGGGACAGGGGGTACCCCCCTACGAGCAGTACTTC. It specifies CASSSTRGQGVPPYEQYF. Together with reference TRBV5-1 and TRBJ2-7, the CDR3 gives the full variable domain: KAGVTQTPRYLIKTRGQQVTLSCSPISGHRSVSWYQQTPGQGLQFLFEYFSETQRNKGNFPGRFSGRQFSNSRSEMNVSTLELGDSALYLCASSSTRGQGVPPYEQYFGPGTRLTVT.